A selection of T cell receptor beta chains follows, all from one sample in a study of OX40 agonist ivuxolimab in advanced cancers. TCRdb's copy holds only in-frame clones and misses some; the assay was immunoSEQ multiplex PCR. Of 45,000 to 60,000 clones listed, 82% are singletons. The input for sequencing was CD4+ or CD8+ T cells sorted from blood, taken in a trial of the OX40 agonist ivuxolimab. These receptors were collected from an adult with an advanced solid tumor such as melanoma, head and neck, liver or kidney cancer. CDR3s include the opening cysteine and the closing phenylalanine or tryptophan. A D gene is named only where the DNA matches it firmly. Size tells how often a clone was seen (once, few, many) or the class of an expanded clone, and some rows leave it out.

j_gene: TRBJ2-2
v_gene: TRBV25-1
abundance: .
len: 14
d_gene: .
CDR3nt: TGTGCCAGCGTCGCTCCGGGAAACACCGGGGAGCTGTTTTTT
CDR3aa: CASVAPGNTGELFF

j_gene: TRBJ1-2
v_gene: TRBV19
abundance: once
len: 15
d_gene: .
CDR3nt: TGTGCCAGTAGTATAGATGGGGCAGGGACTCGTGGCTACACCTTC
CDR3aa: CASSIDGAGTRGYTF

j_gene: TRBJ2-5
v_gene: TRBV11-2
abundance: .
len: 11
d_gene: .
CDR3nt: TGTGCCAGTACTACCCAAGAGACCCAGTACTTC
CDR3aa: CASTTQETQYF

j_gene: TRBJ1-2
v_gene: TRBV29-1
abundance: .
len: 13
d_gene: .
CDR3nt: TGCAGCGGTGCGACGACAGCTAACTATGGCTACACCTTC
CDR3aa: CSGATTANYGYTF

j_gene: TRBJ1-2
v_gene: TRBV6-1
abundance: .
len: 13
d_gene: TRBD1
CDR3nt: TGTGCCAGCAGTGATCGGGACAGGTCGGGCTACACCTTC
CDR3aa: CASSDRDRSGYTF

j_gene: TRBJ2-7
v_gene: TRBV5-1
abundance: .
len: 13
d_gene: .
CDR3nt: TGCGCCAGCAGCTTGGAGGCCGCCTACGAGCAGTACTTC
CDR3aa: CASSLEAAYEQYF

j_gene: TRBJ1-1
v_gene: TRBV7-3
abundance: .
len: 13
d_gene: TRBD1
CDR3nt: TGTGCCAGCAGCGAGACAGGGTTGACTGAAGCTTTCTTT
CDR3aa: CASSETGLTEAFF

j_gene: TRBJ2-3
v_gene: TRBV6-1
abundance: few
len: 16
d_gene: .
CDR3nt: TGTGCCAGCAGTGAGCTCTGGAGGGGGAGGACAGATACGCAGTATTTT
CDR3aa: CASSELWRGRTDTQYF

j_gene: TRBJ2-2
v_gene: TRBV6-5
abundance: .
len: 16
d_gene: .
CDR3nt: TGTGCCAGCAGTTACTGGATCCGGCCAGAGACCGGGGAGCTGTTTTTT
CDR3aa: CASSYWIRPETGELFF

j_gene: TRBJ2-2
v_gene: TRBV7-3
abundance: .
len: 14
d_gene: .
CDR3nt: TGTGCCAGCAGCTCCTCTTTAGGTACCGGGGAGCTGTTTTTT
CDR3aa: CASSSSLGTGELFF

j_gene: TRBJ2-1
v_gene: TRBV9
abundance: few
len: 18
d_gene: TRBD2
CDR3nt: TGTGCCAGCAGCGTCGAGGGGGGACGGGGACTAGCGGGAAATGAGCAGTTCTTC
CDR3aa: CASSVEGGRGLAGNEQFF

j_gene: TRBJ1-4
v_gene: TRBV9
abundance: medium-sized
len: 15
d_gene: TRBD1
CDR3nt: TGTGCCAGCAGCGTATTCGCGACAGGGGGTGAAAAACTGTTTTTT
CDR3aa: CASSVFATGGEKLFF

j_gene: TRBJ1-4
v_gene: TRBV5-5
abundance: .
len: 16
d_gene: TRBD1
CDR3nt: TGTGCCAGCAGCTCATGGACAGGGGCAGAGGATGAAAAACTGTTTTTT
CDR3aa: CASSSWTGAEDEKLFF

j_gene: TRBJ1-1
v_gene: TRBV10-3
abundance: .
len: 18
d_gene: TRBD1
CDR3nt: TGTGCCATCAGTGAGTTGGGACAGGGAAGGGTAAAGAACACTGAAGCTTTCTTT
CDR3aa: CAISELGQGRVKNTEAFF

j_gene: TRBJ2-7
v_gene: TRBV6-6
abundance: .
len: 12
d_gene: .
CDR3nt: TGTGCCAGCAGTATCGGGTCAAGCGAGCAGTACTTC
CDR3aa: CASSIGSSEQYF

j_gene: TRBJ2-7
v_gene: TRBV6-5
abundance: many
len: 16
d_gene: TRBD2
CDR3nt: TGTGCCAGCAGTTCCTCCTCGCGACTAGCGGGATTTGAGCAGTACTTC
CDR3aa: CASSSSSRLAGFEQYF

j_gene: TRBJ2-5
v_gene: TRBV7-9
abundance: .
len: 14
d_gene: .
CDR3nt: TGTGCCAGCAGCTTCACACAGGGCAGGGAGACCCAGTACTTC
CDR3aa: CASSFTQGRETQYF